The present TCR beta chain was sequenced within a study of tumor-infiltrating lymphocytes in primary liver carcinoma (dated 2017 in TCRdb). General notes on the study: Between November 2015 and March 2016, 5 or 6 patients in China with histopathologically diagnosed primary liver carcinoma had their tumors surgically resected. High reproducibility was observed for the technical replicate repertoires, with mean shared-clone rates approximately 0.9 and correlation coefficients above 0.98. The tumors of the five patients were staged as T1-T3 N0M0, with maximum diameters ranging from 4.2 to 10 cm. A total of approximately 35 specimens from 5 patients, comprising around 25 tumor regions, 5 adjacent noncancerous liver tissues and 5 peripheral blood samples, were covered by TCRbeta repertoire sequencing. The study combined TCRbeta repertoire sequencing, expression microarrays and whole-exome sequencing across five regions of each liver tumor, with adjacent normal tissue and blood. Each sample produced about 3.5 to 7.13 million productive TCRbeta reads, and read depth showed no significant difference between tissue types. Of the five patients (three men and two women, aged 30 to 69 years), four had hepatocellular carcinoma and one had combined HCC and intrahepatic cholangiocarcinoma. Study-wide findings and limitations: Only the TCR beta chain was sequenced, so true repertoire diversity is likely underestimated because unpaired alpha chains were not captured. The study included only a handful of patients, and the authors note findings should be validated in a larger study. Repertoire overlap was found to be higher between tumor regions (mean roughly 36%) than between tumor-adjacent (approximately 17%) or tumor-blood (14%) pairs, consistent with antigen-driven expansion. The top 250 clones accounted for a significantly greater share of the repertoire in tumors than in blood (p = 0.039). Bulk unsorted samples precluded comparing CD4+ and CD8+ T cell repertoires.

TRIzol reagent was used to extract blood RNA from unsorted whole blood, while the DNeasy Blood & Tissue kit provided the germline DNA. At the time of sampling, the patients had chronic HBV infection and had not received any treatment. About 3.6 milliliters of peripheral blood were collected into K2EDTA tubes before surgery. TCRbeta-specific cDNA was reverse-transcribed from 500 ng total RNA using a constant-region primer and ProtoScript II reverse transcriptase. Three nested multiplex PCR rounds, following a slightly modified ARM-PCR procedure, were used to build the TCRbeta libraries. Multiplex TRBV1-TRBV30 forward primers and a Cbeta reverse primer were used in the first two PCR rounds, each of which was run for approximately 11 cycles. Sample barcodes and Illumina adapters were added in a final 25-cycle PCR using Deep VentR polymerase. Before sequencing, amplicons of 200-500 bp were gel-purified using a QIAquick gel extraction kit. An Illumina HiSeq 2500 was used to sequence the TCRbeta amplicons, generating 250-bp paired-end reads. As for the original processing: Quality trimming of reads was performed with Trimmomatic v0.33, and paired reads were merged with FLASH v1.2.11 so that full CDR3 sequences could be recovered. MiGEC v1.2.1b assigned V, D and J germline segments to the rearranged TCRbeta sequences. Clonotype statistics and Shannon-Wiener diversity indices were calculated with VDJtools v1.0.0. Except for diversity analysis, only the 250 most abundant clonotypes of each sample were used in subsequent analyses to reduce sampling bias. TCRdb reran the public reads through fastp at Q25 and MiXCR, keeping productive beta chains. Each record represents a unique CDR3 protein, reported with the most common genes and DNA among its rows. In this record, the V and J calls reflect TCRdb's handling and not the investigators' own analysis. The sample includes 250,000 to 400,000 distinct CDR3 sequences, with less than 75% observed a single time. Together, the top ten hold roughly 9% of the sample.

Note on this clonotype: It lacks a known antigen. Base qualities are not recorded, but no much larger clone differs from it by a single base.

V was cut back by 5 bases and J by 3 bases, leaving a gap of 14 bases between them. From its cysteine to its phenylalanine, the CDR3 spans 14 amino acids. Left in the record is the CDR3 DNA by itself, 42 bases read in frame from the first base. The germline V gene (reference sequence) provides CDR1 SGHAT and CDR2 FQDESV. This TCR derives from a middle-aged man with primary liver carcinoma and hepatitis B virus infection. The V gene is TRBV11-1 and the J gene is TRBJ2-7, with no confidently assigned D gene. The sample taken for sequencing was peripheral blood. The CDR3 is CASSPPDAYYEQYF. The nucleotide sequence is TGTGCCAGCAGCCCCCCGGACGCCTACTACGAGCAGTACTTC. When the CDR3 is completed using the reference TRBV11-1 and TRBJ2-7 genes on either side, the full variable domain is EAEVAQSPRYKITEKSQAVAFWCDPISGHATLYWYRQILGQGPELLVQFQDESVVDDSQLPKDRFSAERLKGVDSTLKIQPAELGDSAMYLCASSPPDAYYEQYFGPGTRLTVT.